This TCR beta chain came from a study of blood T cell repertoires in COVID-19. Study-level information: Material from acute and convalescent COVID-19 was sourced from the United States, Italy and Spain. From T cells, B-cell-depleted T cells, or PBMCs came the material, which was cDNA or gDNA.

This CDR3 comprises 15 residues. From germline, CDR1 is MNHEY and CDR2 SVGAGI. The junction had 6 bases not matched to a gene; V was cut back by 5 bases and J by 4 bases. This clone was detected once. Authors' analysis steps: From reference gene primer amplification, estimates of nucleated cell counts were derived. Sequenced by immunoSEQ multiplex PCR; TCRdb stores in-frame clones only, minus some. D and trimming come from the DNA, and the V and J calls and clone size come from that table. The sample carries 90,000 to 120,000 clones, 70% to 85% recorded once. Sequenced input: peripheral blood. The chain couples TRBV6-5 to TRBJ2-7, with TRBD2 matching 12 bases. This TCR was recovered from an older man with active or convalescent COVID-19. CDR3 DNA: TGTGCCAGCAGTCCAACTAGCGGGAGGACGTACGAGCAGTACTTC. It specifies CASSPTSGRTYEQYF.